This TCR beta chain was sequenced for a study of T cell changes during pregnancy in multiple sclerosis (dated by TCRdb to between 2018 and 2021). The study in broad terms: The study examined how the T cell repertoire changed over the course of pregnancy in women with multiple sclerosis.

Libraries came from the immunoSEQ multiplex PCR assay. TCRdb provides this immuneACCESS table in a form limited to in-frame rearrangements. Some clones are lacking; in checked studies, under half of them reflect an unresolved V gene, and why the rest are absent is not known. The sample includes 58,000 or so clones, with 70% to 90% observed a single time. Under 2% of the sample comes from the top ten. Details on this clone: Its binding antigen is unknown. Per-base qualities were not stored, and no clone one base away is much larger.

The trim is 3 bases for V and 3 bases for J, with a gap of 14 bases between the germline ends. The germline V gene provides CDR1 ENHRY and CDR2 SYGVKD. Counted from cysteine to phenylalanine, this CDR3 has 15 amino acids. Solely the CDR3 DNA is kept, with 45 bases framed from the first base. The sequences come from peripheral blood, collected after pregnancy. The rearrangement joined TRBV10-3 to TRBJ1-2; too little of a D gene remains to name it. This clonotype originated in a female donor with multiple sclerosis, enrolled in a pregnancy study. The CDR3 reads CAISDRQEAYYGYTF. The nucleotide sequence reads as follows: TGTGCCATCAGTGACCGGCAGGAGGCCTACTATGGCTACACCTTC.